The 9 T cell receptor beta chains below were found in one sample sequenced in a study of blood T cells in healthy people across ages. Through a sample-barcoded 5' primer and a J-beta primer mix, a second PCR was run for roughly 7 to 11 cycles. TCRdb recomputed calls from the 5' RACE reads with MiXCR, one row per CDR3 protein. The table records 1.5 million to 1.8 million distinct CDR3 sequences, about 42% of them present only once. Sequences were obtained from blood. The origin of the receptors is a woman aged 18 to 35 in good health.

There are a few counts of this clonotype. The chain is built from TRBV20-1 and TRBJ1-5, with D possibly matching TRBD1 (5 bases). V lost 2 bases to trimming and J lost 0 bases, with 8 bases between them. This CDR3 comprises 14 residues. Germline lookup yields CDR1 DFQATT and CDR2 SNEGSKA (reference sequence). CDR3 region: CSARKTVSNQPQHF. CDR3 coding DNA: TGCAGTGCTAGAAAGACAGTTAGCAATCAGCCCCAGCATTTT.

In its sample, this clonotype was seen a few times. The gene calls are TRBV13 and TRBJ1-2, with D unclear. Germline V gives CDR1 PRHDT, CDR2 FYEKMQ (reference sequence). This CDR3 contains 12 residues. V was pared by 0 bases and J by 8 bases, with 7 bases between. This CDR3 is CASSLGREGYTF. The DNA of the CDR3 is TGTGCCAGCAGCTTAGGCAGAGAGGGCTACACCTTC.

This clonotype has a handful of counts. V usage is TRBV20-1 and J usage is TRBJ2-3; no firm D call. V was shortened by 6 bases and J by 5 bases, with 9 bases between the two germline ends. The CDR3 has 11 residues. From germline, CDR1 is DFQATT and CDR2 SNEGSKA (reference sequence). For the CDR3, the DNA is TGCAGTGCAGAGAAAGGAGATACGCAGTATTTT. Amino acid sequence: CSAEKGDTQYF.

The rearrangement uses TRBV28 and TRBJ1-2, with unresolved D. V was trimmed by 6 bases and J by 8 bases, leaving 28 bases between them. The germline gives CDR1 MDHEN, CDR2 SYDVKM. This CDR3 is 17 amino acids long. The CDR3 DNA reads TGTGCCAGCAGCGTATCGGGCCATTTTATAACCCTCGAGGGCTACACCTTC. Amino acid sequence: CASSVSGHFITLEGYTF.

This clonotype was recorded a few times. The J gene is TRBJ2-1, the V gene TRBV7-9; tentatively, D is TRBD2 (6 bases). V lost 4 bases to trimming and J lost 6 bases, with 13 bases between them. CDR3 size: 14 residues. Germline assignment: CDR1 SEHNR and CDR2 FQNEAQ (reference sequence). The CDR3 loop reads CASSYHGLTNEQFF. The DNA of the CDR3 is TGTGCCAGCAGCTACCACGGACTAACCAATGAGCAGTTCTTC.

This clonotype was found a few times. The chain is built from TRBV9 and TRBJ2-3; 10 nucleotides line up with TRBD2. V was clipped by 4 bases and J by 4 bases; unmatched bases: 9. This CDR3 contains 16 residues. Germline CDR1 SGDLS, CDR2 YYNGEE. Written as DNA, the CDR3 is TGTGCCAGCAGCACACCAGCGGGGGGGCCCTCAGATACGCAGTATTTT. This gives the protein CASSTPAGGPSDTQYF. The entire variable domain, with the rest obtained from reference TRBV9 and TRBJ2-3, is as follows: DSGVTQTPKHLITATGQRVTLRCSPRSGDLSVYWYQQSLDQGLQFLIQYYNGEERAKGNILERFSAQQFPDLHSELNLSSLELGDSALYFCASSTPAGGPSDTQYFGPGTRLTVL.

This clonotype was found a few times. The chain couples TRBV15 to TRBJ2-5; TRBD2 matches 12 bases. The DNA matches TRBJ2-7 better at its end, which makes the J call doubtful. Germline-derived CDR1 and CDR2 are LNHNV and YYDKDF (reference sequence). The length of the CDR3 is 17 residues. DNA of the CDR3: TGTGCCACCAGCAGCCTTCTAGCGGGAGGGCTGTATAGCGAGCAGTACTTC. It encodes CATSSLLAGGLYSEQYF.

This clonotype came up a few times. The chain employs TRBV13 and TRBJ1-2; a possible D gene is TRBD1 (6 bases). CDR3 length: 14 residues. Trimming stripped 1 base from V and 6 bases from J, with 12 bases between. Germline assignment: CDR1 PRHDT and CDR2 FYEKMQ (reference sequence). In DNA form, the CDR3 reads TGTGCCAGCAGCTTAGACAGGGCTCTCAATGGCTACACCTTC. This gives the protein CASSLDRALNGYTF.

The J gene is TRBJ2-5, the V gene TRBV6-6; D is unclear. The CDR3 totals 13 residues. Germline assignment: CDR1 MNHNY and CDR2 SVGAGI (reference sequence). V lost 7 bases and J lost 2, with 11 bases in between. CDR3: CASINGLQETQYF. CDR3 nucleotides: TGTGCCAGCATTAACGGGCTACAAGAGACCCAGTACTTC.